These T cell receptor beta chains were read from a single sample in a study of T cell repertoires in cytomegalovirus infection. TCRdb reprocessed the reads via MiXCR and lists one record per CDR3 protein. The table records more than 400,000 distinct CDR3 sequences, around 27% of them present only once. The sequencing sample was made of PBMCs. Every receptor here comes from a human donor in good health (CMV status not recorded). Some clones in this sample may be carry-over from other donors' samples. The CDR3 runs from the conserved cysteine through the conserved F or W. The order of the fields is J gene, V gene, CDR3 protein.

J: TRBJ2-7; V: TRBV4-1; CDR3: CASSQVFTSGSREQYF
J: TRBJ1-5; V: TRBV5-8; CDR3: CASSLAPHSGAHSNQPQHF
J: TRBJ1-3; V: TRBV12-3/TRBV12-4; CDR3: CASKGSLSGNTIYF
J: TRBJ2-3; V: TRBV27; CDR3: CASSSGSGNPPDTQYF
J: TRBJ2-1; V: TRBV10-3; CDR3: CAISRRTSGSEQFF
J: TRBJ1-5; V: TRBV7-8; CDR3: CASSLTGRYSNQPQHF
J: TRBJ1-6; V: TRBV6-6; CDR3: CASSRDSYNSPLHF
J: TRBJ2-7; V: TRBV15; CDR3: CATSRAVSGRPYEQYF
J: TRBJ1-1; V: TRBV29-1; CDR3: CSERQGPDTEAFF
J: TRBJ2-1; V: TRBV7-2; CDR3: CASRLAVSLTGEQFF
J: TRBJ2-3; V: TRBV5-8; CDR3: CASSLELREFSADTQYF
J: TRBJ1-5; V: TRBV13; CDR3: CASSLTTGPNQPQHF
J: TRBJ2-5; V: TRBV6-2/TRBV6-3; CDR3: CASRTASGETQYF
J: TRBJ2-5; V: TRBV7-2; CDR3: CASSPPGLLGETQYF
J: TRBJ1-5; V: TRBV28; CDR3: CASGPGTGGALSQPQHF
J: TRBJ2-5; V: TRBV4-1; CDR3: CASSQGAEQETQYF
J: TRBJ2-2; V: TRBV30; CDR3: CAWSGVATYTGELFF
J: TRBJ2-6; V: TRBV7-2; CDR3: CASSNFAGANVLTF
J: TRBJ2-7; V: TRBV4-1; CDR3: CASSPTAGTTPYEQYF
J: TRBJ1-2; V: TRBV19; CDR3: CASSPLGTGVDNYGYTF
J: TRBJ2-5; V: TRBV6-6; CDR3: CASSYSPNLLSQETQYF
J: TRBJ2-7; V: TRBV28; CDR3: CASRLIGLAQSSYEQYF
J: TRBJ2-2; V: TRBV5-6; CDR3: CASSSGGLAGTGELFF
J: TRBJ2-7; V: TRBV7-2; CDR3: CASSLGYSGIGEQYF
J: TRBJ2-3; V: TRBV28; CDR3: CASSLVDKFTDTQYF
J: TRBJ1-3; V: TRBV7-2; CDR3: CASSLVPGQSSSGNTIYF
J: TRBJ2-6; V: TRBV5-6; CDR3: CASSLGAGAISGANVLTF
J: TRBJ1-1; V: TRBV6-5; CDR3: CASSRRIMNTEAFF
J: TRBJ2-1; V: TRBV18; CDR3: CASSPLVLGSYNEQFF
J: TRBJ2-1; V: TRBV6-4; CDR3: CASSDPRERGTYNEQFF
J: TRBJ2-7; V: TRBV5-6; CDR3: CASSSIAGTYEQYF
J: TRBJ1-1; V: TRBV20-1; CDR3: CSARGQGDTEAFF
J: TRBJ1-1; V: TRBV7-8; CDR3: CASSQGVGGTEAFF
J: TRBJ1-5; V: TRBV7-2; CDR3: CASSLEQGVAPQHF
J: TRBJ2-7; V: TRBV5-5; CDR3: CASSTETGSYEQYF
J: TRBJ2-1; V: TRBV7-9; CDR3: CASSPRNFRDPLDEQFF
J: TRBJ2-4; V: TRBV7-2; CDR3: CASSSAGSGWVQYF
J: TRBJ2-2; V: TRBV9; CDR3: CASSVVASSNTGELFF
J: TRBJ2-3; V: TRBV6-2/TRBV6-3; CDR3: CASSTSGSLTDTQYF
J: TRBJ2-5; V: TRBV29-1; CDR3: CSVDFGDQETQYF
J: TRBJ2-1; V: TRBV7-6; CDR3: CASSFNHYRARGRGNEQFF
J: TRBJ1-2; V: TRBV11-1; CDR3: CASSLRDTLLGYTF
J: TRBJ1-3; V: TRBV7-2; CDR3: CASSFLAGRSGNTIYF
J: TRBJ2-1; V: TRBV7-9; CDR3: CASSPDRLRINEQFF
J: TRBJ2-3; V: TRBV7-2; CDR3: CASSPLIKRGRIDTQYF
J: TRBJ1-1; V: TRBV7-2; CDR3: CASSLDRGRVGFF
J: TRBJ1-4; V: TRBV12-3/TRBV12-4; CDR3: CASSKRANEKLFF
J: TRBJ2-1; V: TRBV9; CDR3: CASSDLPPGLAGDGEQFF
J: TRBJ2-3; V: TRBV12-3/TRBV12-4; CDR3: CASSLVLGAGGRYRADTQYF